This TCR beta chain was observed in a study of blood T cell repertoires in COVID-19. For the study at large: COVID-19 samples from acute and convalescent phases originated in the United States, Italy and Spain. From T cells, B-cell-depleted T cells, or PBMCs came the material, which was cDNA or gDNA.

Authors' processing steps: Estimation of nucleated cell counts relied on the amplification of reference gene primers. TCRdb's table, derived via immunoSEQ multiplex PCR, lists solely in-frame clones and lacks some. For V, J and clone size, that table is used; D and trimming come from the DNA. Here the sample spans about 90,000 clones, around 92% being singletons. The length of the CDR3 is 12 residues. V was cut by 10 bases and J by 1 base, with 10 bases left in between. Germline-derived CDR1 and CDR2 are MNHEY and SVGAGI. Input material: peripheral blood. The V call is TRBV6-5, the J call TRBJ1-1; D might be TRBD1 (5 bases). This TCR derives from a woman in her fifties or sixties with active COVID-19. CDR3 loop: CATGAGNTEAFF. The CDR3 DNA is TGTGCCACTGGGGCAGGGAACACTGAAGCTTTCTTT.